The clone carrying this T cell receptor (beta chain) has a single count. What it recognizes is unknown. This specimen comes from a study of OX40 agonist ivuxolimab in advanced cancers. Findings of the study overall: Certain nonresponding patients likewise had low normalized T-cell clonal expansion.

With autoimmune disease history or systemic immunosuppression, patients were excluded. Blood sampling took place at baseline, cycle 4 day 1, and cycle 7 day 1. Some clones are missing from TCRdb's copy, which holds only in-frame ones; the method was immunoSEQ multiplex PCR. The data contain about 68,000 clones, 85% to 90% of them singletons. Sequencing used CD4+ or CD8+ T cells sorted from blood, obtained in a trial of the OX40 agonist ivuxolimab. The sequence was collected from an adult with an advanced solid tumor such as melanoma, head and neck, liver or kidney cancer.

In DNA form, the CDR3 reads TGCGCCAGCAGCTTGGAGTCCTACAATGAGCAGTTCTTC. Translating gives CASSLESYNEQFF. This chain links TRBV5-1 with TRBJ2-1; D is undetermined. CDR1 and CDR2 (germline): SGHRS, YFSETQ. The ends were cut back, 0 bases at V and 1 base at J, with 2 bases in the middle. CDR3 length equals 13 residues.